This TCR beta chain is drawn from a study of cytomegalovirus exposure and HLA in healthy donors. Study-level results: Prediction of most subjects' HLA-A and HLA-B alleles by TCR beta sequences was reportedly accurate. Across all donors, roughly uniform sequencing depth was an assumption of the presence/absence analyses. Exclusion as indistinguishable affected some V segments, including TRBV6-2 and TRBV6-3. In an earlier analysis, in about 530 donors, most V segments appeared productive either ~87% or ~30% of the time.

This CDR3 is 14 amino acids long. Germline V gives CDR1 LNHDA, CDR2 SQIVND (reference sequence). Concerning this clone: Its matching antigen is unknown. Germline and junction disagree at one end, which may indicate a read error.

Primers included in the PCR were 60 Vbeta and 13 Jbeta primers. This table comes from immunoSEQ multiplex PCR, and its TCRdb copy is limited to in-frame clones, with some not included. The sample comprises about 86,000 clones, approximately 79% of which are singletons, and approximately 5.7% rests with the top ten. The V gene is TRBV19, the J gene TRBJ2-3, with D unclear. The specimen sequenced was PBMCs. The receptor comes from a female donor in good health and CMV-seronegative. This CDR3 reads CASSIDSRSNSEFF. CDR3 DNA sequence: TGTGCCAGTAGTATAGATTCTAGATCCAACTCGGAGTTTTTT.